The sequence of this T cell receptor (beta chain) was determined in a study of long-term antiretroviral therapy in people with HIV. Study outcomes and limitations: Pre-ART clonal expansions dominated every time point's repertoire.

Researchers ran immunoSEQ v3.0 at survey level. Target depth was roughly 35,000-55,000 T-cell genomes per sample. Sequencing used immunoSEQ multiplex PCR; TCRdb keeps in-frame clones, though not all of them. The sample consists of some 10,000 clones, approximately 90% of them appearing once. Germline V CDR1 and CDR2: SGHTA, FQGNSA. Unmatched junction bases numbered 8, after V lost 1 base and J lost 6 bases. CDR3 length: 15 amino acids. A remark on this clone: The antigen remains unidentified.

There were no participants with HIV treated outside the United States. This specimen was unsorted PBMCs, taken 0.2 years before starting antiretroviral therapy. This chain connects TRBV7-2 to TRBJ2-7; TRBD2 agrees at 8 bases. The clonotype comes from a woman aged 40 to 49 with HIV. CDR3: CASSLETGLGSEQYF. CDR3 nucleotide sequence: TGTGCCAGCAGCTTAGAAACGGGACTAGGCAGCGAGCAGTACTTC.